This T cell receptor (beta chain) was recorded in a study of T cell changes during pregnancy in multiple sclerosis. Repertoires were generated with immunoSEQ multiplex PCR, while TCRdb's copy carries only in-frame clones and drops some. The sample gives almost 50,000 clones, roughly nine tenths of which show up once; around 0.4% is in the top ten. The V end was cut by 5 bases, the J end by 4 bases, with 20 bases between. In germline, CDR1 is LNHDA, CDR2 SQIVND (reference sequence). The CDR3 is 16 amino acids. The rearrangement links TRBV19 to TRBJ2-5; weak D call: TRBD2 (5 bases). The sequence came from a female donor in good health, enrolled as a control in a pregnancy study. This sample comprised CD4+ T cells from peripheral blood mononuclear cells, obtained in the second trimester of pregnancy. CDR3: CASSPRAETTGETQYF. The DNA of the CDR3 is TGTGCCAGTAGTCCTAGAGCGGAGACGACGGGAGAGACCCAGTACTTC.